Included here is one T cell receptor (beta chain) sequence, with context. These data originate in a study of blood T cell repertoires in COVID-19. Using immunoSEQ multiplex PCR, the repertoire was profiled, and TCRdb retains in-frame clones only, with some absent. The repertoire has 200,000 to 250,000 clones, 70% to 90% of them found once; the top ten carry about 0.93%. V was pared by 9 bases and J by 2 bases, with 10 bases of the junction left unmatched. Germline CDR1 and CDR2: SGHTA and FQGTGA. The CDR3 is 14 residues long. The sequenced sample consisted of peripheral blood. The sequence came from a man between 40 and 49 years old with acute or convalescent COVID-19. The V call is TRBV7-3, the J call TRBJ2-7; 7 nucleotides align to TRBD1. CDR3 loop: CAREKDRSPYEQYF. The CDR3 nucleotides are TGTGCCAGGGAAAAGGACAGGTCTCCCTACGAGCAGTACTTC.